The clone carrying this TCR beta chain was counted ten times or more. This entry is derived from a study of T-cell reconstitution after alpha-beta-depleted transplantation in children. J lost 8 bases, V lost 3 bases, and 8 bases had no gene match. The CDR3 is 15 amino acids. Germline V gene lookup returns CDR1 SQVTM and CDR2 ANQGSEA. Unique molecular identifiers were incorporated into the prepared TCRbeta library. TCRdb analysed the PCR reads with MiXCR anew, one entry per CDR3 protein. The sample yields 200,000 to 250,000 distinct CDR3 sequences, about 25% seen once. This specimen was PBMCs, taken before TCRalphabeta/CD19-depleted stem cell transplant. The chain employs TRBV29-1 and TRBJ2-1, with 12 positions matching TRBD1. This TCR came from a girl aged 2 to 10 with Fanconi anemia, due to receive a stem cell transplant. CDR3 nucleotide sequence: TGCAGCGTTGAGGTGGGACAGGGGGCGAGAGATGAGCAGTTCTTC. Translating it yields CSVEVGQGARDEQFF.